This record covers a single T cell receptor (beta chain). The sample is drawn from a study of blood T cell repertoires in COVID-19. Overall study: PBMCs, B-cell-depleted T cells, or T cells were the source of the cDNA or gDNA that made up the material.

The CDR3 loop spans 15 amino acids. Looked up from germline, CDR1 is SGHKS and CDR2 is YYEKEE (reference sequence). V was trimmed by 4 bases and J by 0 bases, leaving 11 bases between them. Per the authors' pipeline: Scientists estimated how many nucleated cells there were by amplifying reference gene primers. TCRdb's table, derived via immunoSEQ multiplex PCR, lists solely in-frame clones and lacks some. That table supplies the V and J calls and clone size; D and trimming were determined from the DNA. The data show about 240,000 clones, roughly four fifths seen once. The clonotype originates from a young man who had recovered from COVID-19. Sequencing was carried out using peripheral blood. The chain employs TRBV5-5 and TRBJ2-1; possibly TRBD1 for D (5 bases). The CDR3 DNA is TGTGCCAGCAGCACTACAGGAAGCTCCTACAATGAGCAGTTCTTC. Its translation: CASSTTGSSYNEQFF.